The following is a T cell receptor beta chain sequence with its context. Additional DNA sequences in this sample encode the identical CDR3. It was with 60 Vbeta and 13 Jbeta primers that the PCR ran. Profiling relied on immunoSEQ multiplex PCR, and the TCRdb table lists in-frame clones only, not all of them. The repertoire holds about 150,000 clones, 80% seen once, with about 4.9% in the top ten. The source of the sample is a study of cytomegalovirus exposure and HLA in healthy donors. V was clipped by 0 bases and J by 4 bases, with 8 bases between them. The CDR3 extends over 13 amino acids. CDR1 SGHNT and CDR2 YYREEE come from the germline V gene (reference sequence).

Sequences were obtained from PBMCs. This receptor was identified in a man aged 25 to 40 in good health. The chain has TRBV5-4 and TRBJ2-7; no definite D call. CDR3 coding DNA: TGTGCCAGCAGCTTGGACTTGTTTTACGAGCAGTACTTC. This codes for CASSLDLFYEQYF. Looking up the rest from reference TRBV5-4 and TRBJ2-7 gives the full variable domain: ETGVTQSPTHLIKTRGQQVTLRCSSQSGHNTVSWYQQALGQGPQFIFQYYREEENGRGNFPPRFSGLQFPNYSSELNVNALELDDSALYLCASSLDLFYEQYFGPGTRLTVT.